This T cell receptor beta chain was recovered during a study of cytomegalovirus exposure and HLA in healthy donors listed by TCRdb under 2017. For the wider study: In an earlier analysis of 450 to 750 of the donors, less than 350 Gb of sequence data and 117 million unique TCR beta sequences from about 179 million T cells were reported. Around 300 gigabases of sequencing data and approximately 85 million unique TCR sequences were included in an early release covering several hundred HLA-typed donors. Of the 350 to 400 genotyped donors, approximately 83% fell in the genetic ancestry cluster associated with self-reported Caucasian donors. The study was designed to test whether signatures of past pathogen exposure could be identified by cataloging public T cell receptors. Using immunosequencing, the study profiled T cell repertoires from 640 or so subjects and related those repertoires to cytomegalovirus serostatus. Along with the approximately 700-subject first cohort, a separate validation cohort of over a hundred different subjects was used. High-throughput TCR immunosequencing, statistical association of individual TCRs with disease status, and machine learning were combined to predict cytomegalovirus infection status. In a later analysis, previously published TCR beta repertoires from more than 500 donors were re-analyzed and high-resolution HLA genotyping was added so that TCR occurrence patterns could be studied. In the later analysis, no new phenotypic data were used to find candidate immune exposures; instead, reliance was placed on TCR beta sequences and their occurrence across donors. An earlier analysis of more than 450 of the donors used high-throughput TCR beta sequencing to judge whether each TCR beta V gene segment behaved as functional or pseudogenic. Donor age, sex, ethnicity and CMV serostatus were compiled together with the repertoire data. A later genetic analysis used genome-wide SNP genotypes for 398 of the 666 donors, treating that subset as a discovery cohort. Every discovery cohort repertoire had been produced on one sequencing platform. Both class I and class II loci were covered by HLA typing, at four-digit resolution. The number of typed donors differed by locus: about 620-630 for A, B, C, DRB1 and DQB1; 500 to 550 for DQA1; 606 for DPA1; and roughly 490 for DPB1. A few DR-DQ haplotypes were treated as single units for association and clustering because of strong linkage in the cohort. Across about 380 genotyped donors of the cohort, an average of approximately 200,000 unique TCR beta nucleotide sequences per donor were sequenced, and roughly 17% of those sequences were non-productive.

As regards this clone: Its antigen specificity is not known. Per-nucleotide qualities are absent, and no much larger clonotype sits a single base away.

In total, more than 500 healthy bone marrow donors made up the cohort. Cohort members were all nominally healthy when sampled, although unrecorded immune exposures were likely present. The donor tested CMV seropositive and was one of the 289 seropositive cohort members. Every donor gave a peripheral blood sample, and the peripheral blood mononuclear cells from that sample were used for TCR beta sequencing. Genomic DNA was extracted from the blood cell samples with the Qiagen DNeasy Blood Extraction Kit. Looking up the germline V gene (reference sequence) yields CDR1 MNHEY and CDR2 SMNVEV. V sheds 1 base and J sheds 0 bases, leaving 7 bases between their ends. The CDR3 sequence holds 15 residues, the cysteine and phenylalanine included. The DNA shown is the 45-base CDR3, in frame from base 1. The library was obtained by the immunoSEQ multiplex PCR assay. A mixture of 60 forward primers for TCR Vbeta segments and 13 reverse primers for TCR Jbeta segments was used in the multiplex PCR. The CDR3 region of rearranged TCR beta genes was amplified from genomic DNA by a multiplex PCR assay. Amplified TCR beta libraries were sequenced as 87-base-pair reads on the Illumina HiSeq System. Concerning the study's data processing: A later analysis tallied tens of millions of unique TCR beta chains across the 666 repertoires, and around 10 million of those chains were shared by two or more donors. Raw reads were error-corrected and collapsed into unique sequences with a nearest-neighbor algorithm that merged closely related sequences to remove PCR and sequencing errors. CDR3 sequences were aligned to IMGT reference sequences to assign V, D and J gene segments. Each retained sequence needed at least a six-nucleotide match to both a V gene segment and a J gene segment. Rearrangements were called productive when the CDR3 lacked stop codons and stayed in frame with V and J; all others were non-productive. Following IMGT convention, CDR3 was defined as the stretch from the second conserved V-encoded cysteine to the conserved J-encoded phenylalanine. In an earlier analysis of more than 550 of the donors, sequences lacking an unambiguous match to a single V gene segment were excluded. In an earlier analysis of a few hundred of the donors, V segments were called functional above 56.7% productive rearrangements and were called segregating when the between-donor standard deviation exceeded 5%. A statistical classification framework was built to diagnose cytomegalovirus status from the catalog of TCR beta chain sequences. In a later analysis, TCR nucleotide sequences were compared against IMGT/GENE-DB human TR gene sequences so that V and J genes could be assigned. Using the TCRdist pipeline, a later analysis assigned CDR3 sequences along with most-parsimonious VDJ recombination scenarios. In a later analysis, each TCR beta chain was defined by its CDR3 amino acid sequence together with its V-gene family, and reads without a unique V-gene family were excluded. As a way to deal with suspected cross-contamination and a sequencing artifact, a later analysis dropped hundreds of nucleotide sequences that were highly shared and had low generation probability. In a later analysis, a clonal expansion index for each public chain was calculated from normalized within-repertoire ranks of inferred template counts. In a later analysis, generation probabilities were computed with a VDJ recombination model fitted to out-of-frame rearrangements, and the resulting probabilities were checked against IGoR. In a later analysis, TCR-TCR, TCR-HLA and TCR-CMV co-occurrence was scored with hypergeometric tests, and a repertoire-size bias correction was applied to TCR pairs. False discovery rates were estimated in a later analysis by permuting HLA or CMV assignments 20 times. In a later analysis, co-occurring TCRs were grouped with DBSCAN, and TCRdist sequence similarity was added when clustering was performed within HLA-allele-positive subsets. For co-occurrence clustering, repertoires with fewer than 30,000 or more than 120,000 public chains were excluded, along with several repertoires with anomalous nucleotide sharing. TCRdb mirrors the immuneACCESS table, restricted to in-frame sequences. Some clones are absent from its copies; in checked studies, under half trace to an unresolved V gene, and the reason for the others is unknown. That table is the source of V, J and clone size, and D and trimming were worked out from the DNA. In this sample the table shows 120,000 to 150,000 clones, 60% to 85% of which occur a single time. Around 6.8% of the sample rests with the top ten.

The paper as a whole reports these results and caveats: The earlier analysis of around 600 of the donors excluded approximately 17 rarely observed V segments, including chromosome 9 orphons, because counts were too low. The authors suggested that the approach could potentially be generalized to other disease states and immunological phenotypes. A later analysis found that HLA-associated TCR beta chains were more clonally expanded and had lower generation probabilities than equally common non-associated chains. Linkage disequilibrium might explain the correlated functional status among segregating V segments, but an unknown experimental factor could not be excluded. Several of the top co-occurrence clusters appeared to be linked to parvovirus B19, influenza, CMV and Epstein-Barr virus, according to a later analysis. Most TCR sequences were observed very rarely across donors, whereas some public TCRs were present in many individuals. A further reported finding was that TCR beta sequences accurately predicted the HLA-A and HLA-B alleles for most subjects in the first cohort. The classifier was reported to diagnose cytomegalovirus status with high specificity and sensitivity in both the original and validation cohorts. In an earlier analysis of 450 to 750 of the donors, most TCR beta V segments appeared in productive rearrangements about 87% or about 30% of the time, broadly matching IMGT annotations. Because some donors lacked HLA typing at each locus, the association tests relied only on the typed subset. A group of highly shared sequence variants was considered likely to be a technical artifact of the sequencing pipeline. In a later genetic analysis, fewer N-insertions in productive TCRs were reported among donors in an Asian-associated ancestry cluster than the 666-donor mean. The study listed 150 to 200 TCR beta chains as associated with cytomegalovirus. When HLA alleles, especially DR and DQ, strongly co-occurred, attributing TCR associations to individual alleles was difficult. A later analysis found that most CMV-associated TCR beta chains appeared HLA-restricted, with HLA associations seemingly driven largely by CMV exposure. According to a later analysis, TCR association rates differed among HLA loci, with DRB1 alleles showing the most associated TCRs and HLA-C alleles showing the fewest. Roughly uniform sequencing depth across donors was assumed in presence/absence analyses, although this assumption may not hold. At a false discovery rate of 0.05, a later analysis linked under 20,000 TCR beta sequences to specific HLA alleles. A few of the identified cytomegalovirus-associated TCR beta chains were confirmed in vitro to be specific for cytomegalovirus antigens. Only TCR beta chains were sequenced in this cohort, and the absence of alpha or paired-chain data limited detectable features. Immune exposure information for the cohort was limited to CMV serostatus. The 87-base-pair reads could not distinguish some IMGT-functional V segments, including TRBV6-2 and TRBV6-3, so those segments were excluded. In a later genetic analysis, a missense DCLRE1C variant was associated with V-gene and J-gene trimming of TCR beta chains, and the association was replicated in an independent cohort.

The TCR comes from a man between 40 and 49 years old in good health and CMV-seropositive. The sequence links TRBV27 to TRBJ1-5; TRBD1 is perhaps the D gene, given 6 matching bases. Sequencing used PBMCs. CDR3 loop: CASSLYRASNQPQHF. The DNA sequence is as follows: TGTGCCAGCAGTTTATACAGGGCTAGCAATCAGCCCCAGCATTTT.